This entry concerns a single TCR beta chain. Its antigen is unidentified. A read error may produce the germline difference seen at one junction end. This entry is derived from a study of T cell repertoires in cytomegalovirus infection. About the research overall: From public TCR beta signatures came an indication of both CMV infection and matching HLA type. General study findings and limits: The response measured ex vivo was dominated by TCR beta clonotypes (HLA-C-restricted and CMV-specific).

TCRdb reprocessed the reads via MiXCR and lists one record per CDR3 protein. The data hold 7,700 or so distinct CDR3 sequences, with around 54% observed a single time. The CDR3 sequence is 15 residues long. Per germline, CDR1 SGHVS and CDR2 FNYEAQ. Sequencing was done on a sample of PBMCs, sequenced either directly or after in vitro stimulation (not recorded which). This TCR was sampled from a human donor in good health (CMV status not recorded). Some clones in this sample may be carry-over from other donors' samples. The chain links TRBV7-6 to TRBJ1-5; D is unclear. CDR3 residues: CACSPETYSNQPPPF. CDR3 bases: TGTGCCTGCAGCCCCGAAACATACAGCAATCAGCCCCCACCTTTT.